A single sample is the source of the 9 T cell receptor beta chains below, sequenced in a study of blood T cell repertoires in COVID-19. Libraries were prepared by immunoSEQ multiplex PCR; TCRdb keeps only in-frame clonotypes and omits some of them. The sample carries over 200,000 clones, approximately 90% recorded once. Sequences were obtained from PBMCs or T cells enriched from blood (not recorded which). These receptor sequences come from a man between 35 and 55 years old who had recovered from COVID-19.

The V and J genes are TRBV9 and TRBJ2-1, with 8 bases lining up with TRBD2. The germline V gene encodes CDR1 SGDLS and CDR2 YYNGEE. V lost 0 bases, J lost 3 bases, and 2 bases stayed unmatched. The CDR3 loop spans 15 amino acids. In DNA, the CDR3 is TGTGCCAGCAGCGTAGGGAGCGGGGGCTACAATGAGCAGTTCTTC. Translated, it gives CASSVGSGGYNEQFF. The entire variable domain, with the rest obtained from reference TRBV9 and TRBJ2-1, is as follows: DSGVTQTPKHLITATGQRVTLRCSPRSGDLSVYWYQQSLDQGLQFLIQYYNGEERAKGNILERFSAQQFPDLHSELNLSSLELGDSALYFCASSVGSGGYNEQFFGPGTRLTVL.

The chain recombines TRBV25-1 with TRBJ2-3, with 8 bases identical to TRBD2. V trimming: 3 bases; J trimming: 4 bases; junction bases outside the gene matches: 6. Germline assignment: CDR1 MGHDK and CDR2 SYGVNS. The CDR3 length is 15 residues. CDR3 sequence: CASSDLRGVADTQYF. The CDR3 DNA is TGTGCCAGCAGTGATCTGCGGGGGGTAGCAGATACGCAGTATTTT.

CDR3 nucleotide sequence: TGTGCCAGCAGCTTAGTTGACAGACACAATGAGCAGTTCTTC. Its protein is CASSLVDRHNEQFF. The chain is built from TRBV7-2 and TRBJ2-1; TRBD1 might be the D (5 bases). The CDR3 is 14 amino acids. V was clipped by 1 base and J by 5 bases, with 9 bases between them. The germline V gene encodes CDR1 SGHTA and CDR2 FQGNSA.

CDR3 amino acids: CASSLRQLNTEAFF. CDR3 sequence (DNA): TGTGCCAGCAGCTTAAGACAGTTGAACACTGAAGCTTTCTTT. This chain joins TRBV7-2 and TRBJ1-1; perhaps TRBD1 as D (5 bases). Germline V gene data show CDR1 as SGHTA and CDR2 as FQGNSA. The CDR3 contains 14 residues. The germline V and J ends were trimmed by 2 bases and 0 bases, with 7 bases remaining between them. The full variable domain, with the rest looked up from reference TRBV7-2 and TRBJ1-1, is GAGVSQSPSNKVTEKGKDVELRCDPISGHTALYWYRQSLGQGLEFLIYFQGNSAPDKSGLPSDRFSAERTGGSVSTLTIQRTQQEDSAVYLCASSLRQLNTEAFFGQGTRLTVV.

V is TRBV29-1 and J is TRBJ2-3; 7 bases are shared with TRBD1. Trimming cost V 4 bases and J 2 bases; bases outside gene matches: 6. The CDR3 has 14 residues. The germline V gene encodes CDR1 SQVTM and CDR2 ANQGSEA. In nucleotides, the CDR3 is TGCAGCGTTGGGTCGACAGGGTTCACAGATACGCAGTATTTT. Encoded protein: CSVGSTGFTDTQYF.

The gene calls are TRBV7-7 and TRBJ2-2, with TRBD1 matching 9 bases. This CDR3 is built from 15 residues. CDR1 and CDR2 from the germline V gene are SSHAT and FNYEAQ (reference sequence). V dropped 5 bases and J dropped 7; count of bases not matched to a gene: 8. The DNA for the CDR3 is TGTGCCAGCAGCCTGGACAGGGGTCCGGGCGGGGAGCTGTTTTTT. Residues: CASSLDRGPGGELFF.

The chain is built from TRBV2 and TRBJ1-4; the match to TRBD1 covers 8 bases. The CDR3 contains 15 residues. Germline loops: CDR1 SNHLY, CDR2 FYNNEI. The ends lost 5 bases at V and 4 bases at J; junction bases unmatched: 6. CDR3 in amino acids: CASSQDRAINEKLFF. CDR3 in DNA: TGTGCCAGCAGTCAGGACAGGGCGATTAATGAAAAACTGTTTTTT.

The chain carries TRBV6-5 and TRBJ1-1; D call uncertain. The CDR3 has 13 residues. Trimming took 1 base from V and 7 from J, leaving 10 bases between them. The germline V gene encodes CDR1 MNHEY and CDR2 SVGAGI. DNA of the CDR3: TGTGCCAGCAGTTACTTTCAAGAGGGTGAAGCTTTCTTT. Translating it yields CASSYFQEGEAFF.

The chain uses TRBV7-6 and TRBJ1-3, with D tentatively TRBD1 (6 bases). This CDR3 is 17 amino acids long. Looked up from germline, CDR1 is SGHVS and CDR2 is FNYEAQ. Trimming cost V 4 bases and J 3 bases, with 19 bases left between them. Here the CDR3 reads CASSSAVTGVGGNTIYF. The CDR3 region has the DNA TGTGCCAGCAGCTCGGCGGTGACAGGAGTAGGTGGAAACACCATATATTTT.